This record covers a single T cell receptor (beta chain). Its antigen remains unknown. One end of the junction is discordant with germline, which a read error may explain. The sample originates from a study of T cells in Graves' hyperthyroidism and ophthalmopathy. On the study more broadly: The blood sample was taken at first diagnosis, before treatment began.

Clinical symptoms, serum thyroxine and TRAb, thyroid ultrasound and orbital computed tomography were used for the diagnoses. Study-wide points: Stable hyperthyroidism and ophthalmopathy were separated using 13 V-J signatures.

RNA transcripts served as the template for amplifying TCR beta CDR3 regions. The HTBI primer set was used in a first-round RT-PCR of the TCR CDR3. TCRdb re-analysed the multiplex PCR reads in MiXCR, keeping a single row per CDR3 protein. The sample includes roughly 110,000 distinct CDR3 sequences, 16% seen only once; the top ten take 35% to 45%. This TCR was sampled from a woman in her fifties or sixties with Graves' hyperthyroidism. What was sequenced was blood.

DNA for the CDR3: TGCGCCAGCAGCTTGGGTGGCGGGAGCATAGATACGCAGTATTTT. This encodes CASSLGGGSIDTQYF. The rearrangement uses TRBV5-1 and TRBJ2-3; 7 positions agree with TRBD2. The CDR3 has 15 residues. Looked up from germline, CDR1 is SGHRS and CDR2 is YFSETQ.